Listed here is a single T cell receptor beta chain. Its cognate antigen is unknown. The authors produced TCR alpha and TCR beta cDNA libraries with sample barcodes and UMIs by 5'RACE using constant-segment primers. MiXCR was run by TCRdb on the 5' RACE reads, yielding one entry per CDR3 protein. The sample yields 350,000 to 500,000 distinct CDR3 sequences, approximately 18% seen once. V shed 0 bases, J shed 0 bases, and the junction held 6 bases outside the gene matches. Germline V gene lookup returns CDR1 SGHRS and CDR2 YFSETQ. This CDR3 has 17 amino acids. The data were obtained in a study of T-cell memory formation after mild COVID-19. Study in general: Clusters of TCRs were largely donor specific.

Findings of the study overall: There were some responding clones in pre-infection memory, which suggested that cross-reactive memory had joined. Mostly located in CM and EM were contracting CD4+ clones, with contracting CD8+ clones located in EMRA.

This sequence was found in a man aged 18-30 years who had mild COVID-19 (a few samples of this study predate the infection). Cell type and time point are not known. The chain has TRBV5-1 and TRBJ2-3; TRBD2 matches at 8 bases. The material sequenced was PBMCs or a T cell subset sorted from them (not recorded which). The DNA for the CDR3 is TGCGCCAGCAGCTTGGGGCGGGGGGTACCTAGCACAGATACGCAGTATTTT. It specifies CASSLGRGVPSTDTQYF. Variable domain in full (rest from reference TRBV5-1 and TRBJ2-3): KAGVTQTPRYLIKTRGQQVTLSCSPISGHRSVSWYQQTPGQGLQFLFEYFSETQRNKGNFPGRFSGRQFSNSRSEMNVSTLELGDSALYLCASSLGRGVPSTDTQYFGPGTRLTVL.